One sample yielded the 13 T cell receptor beta chains listed below, sequenced in a study of T cell changes during pregnancy in multiple sclerosis. Some clones are missing from TCRdb's copy, which holds only in-frame ones; the method was immunoSEQ multiplex PCR. This repertoire shows about 100,000 clones, 92% found once; its top ten account for 1.9%. Sequences were derived from peripheral blood, sampled after pregnancy. Receptors originate from a female donor with multiple sclerosis, enrolled in a pregnancy study.

The J gene is TRBJ2-7, the V gene TRBV9, with D uncertain. Germline-derived CDR1 and CDR2 are SGDLS and YYNGEE. V dropped 0 bases and J dropped 1 base, with 11 bases sitting between them. The CDR3 has 15 amino acids. The CDR3 here is CASSVASGRSYEQYF. In DNA form, the CDR3 reads TGTGCCAGCAGCGTAGCTTCGGGTCGGTCCTACGAGCAGTACTTC.

The genes are TRBV10-3 and TRBJ2-6; D gene ambiguous. CDR1 is ENHRY and CDR2 is SYGVKD in the germline V gene. Deletions cut 2 bases from V and 0 bases from J, with 5 bases between. The length of the CDR3 is 15 residues. The CDR3 region is CAISETNSGANVLTF. The CDR3 bases are TGTGCCATCAGTGAGACAAACTCTGGGGCCAACGTCCTGACTTTC.

The chain is built from TRBV4-1 and TRBJ2-7, with 7 nucleotides matching TRBD2. This CDR3 contains 14 residues. Germline assignment: CDR1 MGHRA and CDR2 YSYEKL. Losses at the gene ends were 1 base for V and 5 bases for J; bases not matched to a gene: 5. The CDR3 bases are TGCGCCAGCAGCCAAGCAGGCGGGAGCAACGAGCAGTACTTC. It translates to CASSQAGGSNEQYF.

V gene TRBV13 combines with J gene TRBJ2-1; D possibly corresponds to TRBD1 (6 bases). Germline V gene data show CDR1 as PRHDT and CDR2 as FYEKMQ (reference sequence). Trimming shortened V by 5 bases and J by 5 bases, and 25 bases separated the two germline ends. This CDR3 spans 18 amino acids. CDR3 protein: CASSRGQGLPFENNEQFF. The CDR3, as DNA: TGTGCCAGCAGCCGAGGGCAGGGGCTCCCATTCGAGAACAATGAGCAGTTCTTC.

This clone was detected many times. The V gene is TRBV19, the J gene TRBJ2-1; tentatively, D is TRBD2 (5 bases). The germline V gene encodes CDR1 LNHDA and CDR2 SQIVND (reference sequence). V lost 1 base, J lost 6 bases, and 13 bases lay in between. This CDR3 has 15 amino acids. CDR3 bases: TGTGCCAGTAGTATAGGAGAGGGCCATGTCAATGAGCAGTTCTTC. Amino acids: CASSIGEGHVNEQFF.

The rearrangement uses TRBV6-5 and TRBJ1-3; TRBD1 aligns across 8 bases. The germline CDR1 and CDR2 sequences are MNHEY and SVGAGI. V lost 6 bases to trimming and J lost 4 bases; unmatched junction nucleotides: 5. The CDR3 runs to 14 residues. CDR3 sequence: CASSYGTGGNTIYF. CDR3 bases: TGTGCCAGCAGCTATGGGACAGGAGGAAACACCATATATTTT.

The chain combines TRBV19 with TRBJ1-2; 7 positions agree with TRBD1. Trimming took 1 base from V and 6 from J; bases not matched to a gene: 5. CDR1 and CDR2 from the germline V gene are LNHDA and SQIVND (reference sequence). CDR3 length: 14 amino acids. The CDR3 here is CASSIAGQVDGYTF. DNA of the CDR3: TGTGCCAGTAGTATAGCAGGACAGGTGGATGGCTACACCTTC.

Only a few counts were recorded for this clone. The chain combines TRBV27 with TRBJ1-2, with D unresolved. Deletions cut 2 bases from V and 5 bases from J, with 9 bases between. The germline V gene has CDR1 MNHEY and CDR2 SMNVEV (reference sequence). The CDR3 totals 13 residues. In DNA, the CDR3 is TGTGCCAGCAGTTTACTCCCGACTTATGGCTACACCTTC. Translated: CASSLLPTYGYTF.

J is TRBJ2-7 and V is TRBV7-9; TRBD2 matches at 8 bases. Germline loops: CDR1 SEHNR, CDR2 FQNEAQ (reference sequence). The J segment lost 3 bases and the V segment lost 5 bases, leaving 12 bases of the junction unmatched. The CDR3 is made up of 16 amino acids. CDR3 coding DNA: TGTGCCAGCAGCAATCTCGTAGCGGGATCCAACTACGAGCAGTACTTC. Its protein product is CASSNLVAGSNYEQYF.

The sample holds a few counts of this clone. This chain joins TRBV4-1 and TRBJ1-1; D may be TRBD1 (6 bases). CDR1 and CDR2 from the germline V gene are MGHRA and YSYEKL. The CDR3 covers 15 residues. V was pared by 0 bases and J by 4 bases, with 12 bases between. The CDR3 protein is CASSQDPGTTTEAFF. Written as DNA, the CDR3 is TGCGCCAGCAGCCAAGATCCCGGGACAACCACTGAAGCTTTCTTT.

The chain is built from TRBV5-1 and TRBJ1-5; the D gene is possibly TRBD1 (6 bases). Germline V gene sequence: CDR1 SGHRS, CDR2 YFSETQ. V was cut by 4 bases and J by 6 bases, with 17 bases left in between. The CDR3 loop spans 15 amino acids. The CDR3 DNA reads as TGCGCCAGCAGCCCGGCCGGGGGGGGCAGTCAGCCCCAGCATTTT. Its protein product is CASSPAGGGSQPQHF.

CDR3 sequence: CASSPVSGPYHQFF. The CDR3 region has the DNA TGCGCCAGCAGCCCAGTGAGCGGACCTTACCACCAGTTCTTC. The chain is built from TRBV5-1 and TRBJ2-1; D might be TRBD2 (5 bases). Germline V CDR1 and CDR2: SGHRS, YFSETQ. Trimming shortened V by 4 bases and J by 13 bases, and 21 bases separated the two germline ends. The CDR3 consists of 14 residues.

V gene TRBV4-1 combines with J gene TRBJ2-2; D unresolved. This CDR3 has 15 amino acids. V was trimmed by 1 base and J by 1 base, leaving 7 bases between them. Germline V gene data show CDR1 as MGHRA and CDR2 as YSYEKL. The CDR3 loop reads CASSQGPLNTGELFF. The CDR3 coding sequence is TGCGCCAGCAGCCAAGGGCCCTTGAACACCGGGGAGCTGTTTTTT.